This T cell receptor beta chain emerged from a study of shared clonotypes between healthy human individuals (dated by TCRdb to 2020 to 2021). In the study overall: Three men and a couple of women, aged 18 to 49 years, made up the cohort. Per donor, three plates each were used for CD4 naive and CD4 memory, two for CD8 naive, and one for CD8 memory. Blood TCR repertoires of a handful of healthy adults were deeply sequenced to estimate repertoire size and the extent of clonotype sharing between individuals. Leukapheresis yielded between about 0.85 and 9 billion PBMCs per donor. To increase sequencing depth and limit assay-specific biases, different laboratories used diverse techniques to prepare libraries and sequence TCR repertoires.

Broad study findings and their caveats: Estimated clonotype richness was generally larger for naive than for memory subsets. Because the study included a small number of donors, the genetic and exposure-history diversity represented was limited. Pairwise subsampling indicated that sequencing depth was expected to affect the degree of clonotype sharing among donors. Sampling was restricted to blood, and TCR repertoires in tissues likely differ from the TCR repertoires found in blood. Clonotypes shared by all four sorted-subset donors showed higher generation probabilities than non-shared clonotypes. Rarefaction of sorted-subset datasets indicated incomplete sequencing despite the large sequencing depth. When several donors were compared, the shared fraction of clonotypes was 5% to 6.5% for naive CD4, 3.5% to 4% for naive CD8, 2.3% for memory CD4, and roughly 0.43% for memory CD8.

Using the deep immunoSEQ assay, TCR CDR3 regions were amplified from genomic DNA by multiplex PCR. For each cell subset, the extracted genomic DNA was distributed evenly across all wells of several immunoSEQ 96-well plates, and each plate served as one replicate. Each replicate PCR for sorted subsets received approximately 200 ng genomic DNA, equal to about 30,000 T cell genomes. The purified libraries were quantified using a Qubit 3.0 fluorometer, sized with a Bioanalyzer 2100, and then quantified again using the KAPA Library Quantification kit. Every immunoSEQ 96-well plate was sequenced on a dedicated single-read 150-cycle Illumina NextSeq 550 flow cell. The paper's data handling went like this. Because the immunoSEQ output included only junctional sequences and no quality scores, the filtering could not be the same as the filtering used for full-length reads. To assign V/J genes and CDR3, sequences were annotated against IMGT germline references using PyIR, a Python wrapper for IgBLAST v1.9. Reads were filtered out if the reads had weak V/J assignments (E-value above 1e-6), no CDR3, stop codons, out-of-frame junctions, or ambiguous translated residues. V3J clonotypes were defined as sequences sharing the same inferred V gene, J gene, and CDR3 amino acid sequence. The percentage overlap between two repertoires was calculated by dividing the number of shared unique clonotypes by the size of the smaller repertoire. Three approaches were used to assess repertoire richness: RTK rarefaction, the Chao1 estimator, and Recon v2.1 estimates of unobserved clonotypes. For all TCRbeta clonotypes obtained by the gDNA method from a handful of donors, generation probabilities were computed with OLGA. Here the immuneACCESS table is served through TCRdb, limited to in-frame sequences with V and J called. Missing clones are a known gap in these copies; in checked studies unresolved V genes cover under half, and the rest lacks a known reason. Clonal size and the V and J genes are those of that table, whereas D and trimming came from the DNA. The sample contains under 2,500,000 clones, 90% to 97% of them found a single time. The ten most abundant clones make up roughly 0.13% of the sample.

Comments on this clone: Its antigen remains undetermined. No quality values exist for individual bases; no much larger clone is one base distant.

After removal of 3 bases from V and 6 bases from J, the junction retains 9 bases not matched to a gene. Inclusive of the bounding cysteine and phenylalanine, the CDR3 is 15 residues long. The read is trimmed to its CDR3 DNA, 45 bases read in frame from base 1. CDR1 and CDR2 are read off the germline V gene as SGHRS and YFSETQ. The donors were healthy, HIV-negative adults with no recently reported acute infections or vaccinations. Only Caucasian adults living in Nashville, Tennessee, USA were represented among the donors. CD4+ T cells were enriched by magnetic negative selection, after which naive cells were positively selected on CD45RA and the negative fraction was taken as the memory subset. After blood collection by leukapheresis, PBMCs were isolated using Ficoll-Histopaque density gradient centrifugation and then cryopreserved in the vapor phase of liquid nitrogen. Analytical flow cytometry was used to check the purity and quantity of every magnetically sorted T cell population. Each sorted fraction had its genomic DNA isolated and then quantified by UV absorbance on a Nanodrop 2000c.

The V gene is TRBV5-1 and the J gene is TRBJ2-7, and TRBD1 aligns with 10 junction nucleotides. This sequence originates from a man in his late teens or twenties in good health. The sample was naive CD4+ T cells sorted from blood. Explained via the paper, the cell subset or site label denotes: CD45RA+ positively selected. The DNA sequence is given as TGCGCCAGCAGCTCCCGGGACAGGGGTCTCTCCGAGCAGTACTTC. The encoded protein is CASSSRDRGLSEQYF.